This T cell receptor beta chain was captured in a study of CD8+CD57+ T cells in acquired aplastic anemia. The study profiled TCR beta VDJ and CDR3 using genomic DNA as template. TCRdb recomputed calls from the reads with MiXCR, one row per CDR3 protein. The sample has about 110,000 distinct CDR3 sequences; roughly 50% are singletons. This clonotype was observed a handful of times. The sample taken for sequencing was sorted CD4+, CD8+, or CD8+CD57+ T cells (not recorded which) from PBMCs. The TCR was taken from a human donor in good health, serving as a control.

The CDR3 spells CASSQLQWTGGDTDTQYF. The CDR3 bases are TGCGCCAGCAGCCAACTACAATGGACAGGGGGAGACACAGATACGCAGTATTTT. The J gene is TRBJ2-3, the V gene TRBV4-1, with 10 bases identical to TRBD1. The CDR3 consists of 18 residues. CDR1 and CDR2 (germline): MGHRA, YSYEKL. V gave up 2 bases and J gave up 2 bases; unmatched junction bases: 10.